This T cell receptor beta chain appears in the sequencing data of a study of radiotherapy plus CTLA-4 blockade in lung cancer. The CDR3 covers 14 residues. Sequencing used immunoSEQ multiplex PCR; TCRdb keeps in-frame clones, though not all of them. The table shows 80,000 or so clones, with 70% to 85% occurring only once. The chain is built from TRBV7-5 and TRBJ2-1; TRBD2, the D gene given by the table, was not confirmed from the DNA. TRBV7-5 is a pseudogene segment. The receptor's source is a human donor with non-small cell lung cancer who had stable disease on radiotherapy plus ipilimumab. The material was peripheral blood, obtained from a patient treated with radiotherapy plus ipilimumab. The CDR3 coding sequence is TGTGTCAGAAGCTTAGCGGGACTGCACAATGAGCAGTTCTTC. This gives the protein CVRSLAGLHNEQFF.